This record concerns one TCR beta chain sequence. The sample is drawn from a study of CD8 T cells in ankylosing spondylitis. MiXCR, applied by TCRdb to the 5' RACE reads, yields one record per CDR3 protein. The sample holds about 150,000 distinct CDR3 sequences; approximately 48% are singletons and the top ten take around 15%. This receptor was taken from a male donor with ankylosing spondylitis. The sequencing sample was made of synovial fluid, either unsorted or a sorted T cell fraction (not recorded which).

The CDR3 sequence: CASSSTESYEQYF. The CDR3 region has the DNA TGCGCCAGCAGCTCGACAGAATCCTACGAGCAGTACTTC. The chain links TRBV5-1 to TRBJ2-7; TRBD1 might be the D (5 bases). CDR1 is SGHRS and CDR2 is YFSETQ in the germline V gene. The V end was cut by 3 bases, the J end by 1 base, with 8 bases between. CDR3 length equals 13 residues.